This T cell receptor (beta chain) appears in the sequencing data of a study of OX40 agonist ivuxolimab in advanced cancers. The method was immunoSEQ multiplex PCR; TCRdb's version includes in-frame clones alone and lacks a portion of them. Among roughly 8,100 clones listed, 70% to 80% were seen once. The CDR3 loop spans 15 amino acids. CDR1 and CDR2 (germline): SGHAT, FQNNGV. V trimming: 4 bases; J trimming: 0 bases; junction bases outside the gene matches: 5. The J gene is TRBJ1-1, the V gene TRBV11-2, with 7 bases lining up with TRBD1. Sequencing used CD4+ or CD8+ T cells sorted from blood, obtained in a trial of the OX40 agonist ivuxolimab. The clonotype originates from an adult with an advanced solid tumor such as melanoma, head and neck, liver or kidney cancer. Here the CDR3 DNA reads TGTGCCAGCAGCTCTATACAGGGGATGAACACTGAAGCTTTCTTT. As protein: CASSSIQGMNTEAFF.